This TCR beta chain came from a study of cytomegalovirus exposure and HLA in healthy donors. Findings of the study overall: Most sequenced TCRs were rare (though some public TCRs occurred in many donors). Earlier results showed most TCR beta V segments being productive about 87% or about 30% of the time. Association with HLA alleles at 0.05 false discovery rate was found for 16,951 TCR beta sequences in a later analysis.

The CDR3 is made up of 15 amino acids, end residues included. The germline gives CDR1 SGHRS, CDR2 YFSETQ. Use of 60 Vbeta and 13 Jbeta primers characterized the PCR. This table comes from immunoSEQ multiplex PCR, and its TCRdb copy is limited to in-frame clones, with some not included. Of around 120,000 clones in the sample, 80% were seen once. Of note for this clone: The antigen is unknown. The CDR3 carries no conserved terminal phenylalanine or tryptophan, so it likely arises from a read error. The DNA is omitted, as the CDR3 cannot be located on it reliably, and the CDR3 follows TCRdb's listing.

At collection, donors were nominally healthy, but unrecorded immune exposures were probable. The sequence came from a female donor in good health and CMV-seropositive. The V gene is TRBV5-1, the J gene TRBJ1-3; the DNA was not used to check the table's D call, TRBD1. Sequenced: PBMCs. The CDR3 loop reads CASSPHKDRGRSTQG.